The clone carrying this T cell receptor beta chain was seen a single time. Its antigen is as yet unknown. Other nucleotide sequences in the sample specify the same CDR3. Germline values: CDR1 MDHEN, CDR2 SYDVKM. V lost 4 bases to trimming and J lost 2 bases; unmatched junction nucleotides: 2. This CDR3 region has 15 residues. This specimen belongs to a study of cytomegalovirus exposure and HLA in healthy donors. Notes on the study in general: Most observed TCR sequences were rare, whereas some public TCRs were detected in many donors. In a later analysis, most CMV-associated TCR beta chains appeared HLA-restricted.

The PCR used 60 Vbeta and 13 Jbeta primers. The assay was immunoSEQ multiplex PCR, and TCRdb's table has in-frame clones only and misses some. Of approximately 130,000 clones in the sample, about 80% were seen once. This sequence originates from a man between 45 and 60 years old in good health and CMV-seronegative. The chain is built from TRBV28 and TRBJ2-6, with 7 bases that match TRBD1. Specimen: PBMCs. The CDR3, as DNA: TGTGCCAGCAGTTCAACAGGGGCTGGGGCCAACGTCCTGACTTTC. It translates to CASSSTGAGANVLTF.